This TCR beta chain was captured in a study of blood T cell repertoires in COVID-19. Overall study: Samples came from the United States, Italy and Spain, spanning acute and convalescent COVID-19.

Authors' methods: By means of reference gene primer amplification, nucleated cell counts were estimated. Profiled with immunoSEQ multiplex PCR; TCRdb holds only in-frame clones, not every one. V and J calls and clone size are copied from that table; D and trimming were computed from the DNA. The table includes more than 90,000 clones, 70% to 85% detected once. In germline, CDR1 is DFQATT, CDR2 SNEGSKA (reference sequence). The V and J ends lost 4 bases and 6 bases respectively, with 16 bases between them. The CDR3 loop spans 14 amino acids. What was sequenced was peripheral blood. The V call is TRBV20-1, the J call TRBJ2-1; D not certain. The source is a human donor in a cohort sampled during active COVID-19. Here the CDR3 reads CSAIEAPEINEQFF. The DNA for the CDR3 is TGCAGTGCTATTGAAGCGCCCGAGATCAATGAGCAGTTCTTC.